This note documents a single T cell receptor beta chain sequence. Its antigen is unknown. An end of the junction differs from the germline gene, which may be a read error. A modified ARM-PCR protocol with three rounds of nested PCR amplified TCRbeta. TCRdb called the multiplex PCR reads again in MiXCR, with one record for every CDR3 protein. The data hold about 200,000 distinct CDR3 sequences, with about two thirds observed a single time. CDR1 and CDR2 from the germline V gene are DFQATT and SNEGSKA (reference sequence). The CDR3 spans 12 residues. This entry belongs to a study of tumor and adjacent non-tumor tissue in lung cancer. Overall study context: Stage I to III disease affected about nine men and a handful of women aged roughly 30 to 80. The study, taken as a whole, reports: TCR diversity was significantly greater in tumor than normal lung tissue.

RNA was extracted from bulk tissue without any cell sorting. The sequence derives from a man aged 60 to 75 with non-small cell lung cancer. The material sequenced was lung tumor tissue. V usage is TRBV20-1 and J usage is TRBJ2-3, with D perhaps matching TRBD1 or TRBD2 (5 bases each). In nucleotides, the CDR3 is TGCAGTATATTCCAAAGGGGAGATACGCACTATTTT. Protein: CSIFQRGDTHYF.